This T cell receptor beta chain was sequenced during a study of follicular helper T cells after annual influenza vaccination. Between the trimmed V and J ends, which lost 4 bases and 2 bases, there was a span of 7 bases. CDR3 size: 12 residues. Per germline, CDR1 SGHNT and CDR2 YYREEE (reference sequence). Study outcomes and limitations: For non-cTfh compartments, undersampling could not be ruled out. ICOS+CD38+ cTfh clonality change tracked circulating plasmablast frequency change.

This clone occurred a few times. Its cognate antigen is unknown. Regarding time point: 2014-2015 season, 7 days after vaccination. Sequencing used immunoSEQ multiplex PCR; TCRdb keeps in-frame clones, though not all of them. Here the sample spans 8,000 to 10,000 clones, around four fifths being singletons. The sequence came from an adult who received the influenza vaccine. The rearrangement uses TRBV5-4 and TRBJ2-7, with a weak D call TRBD1 (6 bases). The input for sequencing was CXCR5- memory CD4+ T cells sorted from blood, taken 7 days after influenza vaccination. CDR3 coding DNA: TGTGCCAGCAGCCGGGACACCTACGAGCAGTACTTC. Its protein product is CASSRDTYEQYF. Full variable domain (missing parts from reference TRBV5-4 and TRBJ2-7): ETGVTQSPTHLIKTRGQQVTLRCSSQSGHNTVSWYQQALGQGPQFIFQYYREEENGRGNFPPRFSGLQFPNYSSELNVNALELDDSALYLCASSRDTYEQYFGPGTRLTVT.